This TCR beta chain emerged from a study of naive and memory T cell subsets. Study results and caveats: Possibly reflecting memory cells re-expressing CD45RA, a few larger clonotypes occurred in naive repertoires, especially CD8.

An equimolar mix of two oligonucleotides served as the beta constant-region primer for TRBC1 and TRBC2. MiXCR, run by TCRdb on the UMI-ligation and nested PCR reads, gives a single entry per CDR3 protein. The table shows 130,000 to 150,000 distinct CDR3 sequences, with about 18% occurring only once. From the second PCR step, alpha and beta chains were amplified apart. CD8 T cells were positively selected from what remained after CD4 positive selection. Cells stained for CD3, CD4, CD8, CD45RA and CD27 were sorted into four subsets. This CDR3 comprises 13 residues. V lost 6 bases and J lost 4, with 11 bases in between. On this clonotype: The antigen is undetermined.

This TCR was recovered from a human donor in good health. The sequenced sample consisted of naive CD4+ T cells from blood. This chain connects TRBV12-3 or TRBV12-4 to TRBJ2-3; weak D call: TRBD1 (5 bases). The CDR3 nucleotides are TGTGCCAGCAGCCAGGGTTGGTCAGATACGCAGTATTTT. This sequence encodes CASSQGWSDTQYF.